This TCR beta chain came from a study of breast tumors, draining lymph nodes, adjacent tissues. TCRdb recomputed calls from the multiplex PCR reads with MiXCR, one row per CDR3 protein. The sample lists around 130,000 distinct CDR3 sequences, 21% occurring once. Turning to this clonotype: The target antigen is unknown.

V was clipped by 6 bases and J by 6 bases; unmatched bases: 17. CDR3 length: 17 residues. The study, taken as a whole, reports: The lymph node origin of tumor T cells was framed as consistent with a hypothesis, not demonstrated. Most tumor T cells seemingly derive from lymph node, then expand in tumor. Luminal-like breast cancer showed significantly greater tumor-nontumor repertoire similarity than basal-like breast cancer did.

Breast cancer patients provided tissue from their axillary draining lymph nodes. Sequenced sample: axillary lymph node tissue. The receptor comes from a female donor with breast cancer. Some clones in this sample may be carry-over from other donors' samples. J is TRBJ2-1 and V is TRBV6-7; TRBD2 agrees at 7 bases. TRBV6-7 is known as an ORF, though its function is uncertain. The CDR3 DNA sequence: TGTGCCAGCAGGGTATCCTGGCGGGAGAGGATAGGCAATGAGCAGTTCTTC. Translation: CASRVSWRERIGNEQFF.